Following are 5 T cell receptor beta chains from one sample sequenced in a study of shared clonotypes between healthy human individuals. CD45RO-negative CD8 cells positively selected for CCR7 made up the naive population, which excluded terminally differentiated effector memory CD45RA+ cells. Using immunoSEQ multiplex PCR, the repertoire was profiled, and TCRdb retains in-frame clones only, with some absent. The sample includes about 2 million clones, about 95% of them seen just once. The sample consisted of naive CD8+ T cells sorted from blood. The receptors were sampled from a man younger than 35 in good health.

The V and J genes are TRBV27 and TRBJ2-1, with unresolved D. There are 18 residues in the CDR3. Trimming took off 5 bases at V and 0 bases at J, with 20 bases between the two ends. In germline, CDR1 is MNHEY, CDR2 SMNVEV (reference sequence). The CDR3 reads CASSELAEKWSSYNEQFF. The CDR3 nucleotides read TGTGCCAGCAGTGAACTGGCGGAGAAGTGGAGCTCCTACAATGAGCAGTTCTTC.

The chain has TRBV13 and TRBJ2-7, with 10 bases that match TRBD1. V was pared by 4 bases and J by 3 bases, with 3 bases of the junction left unmatched. Germline values: CDR1 PRHDT, CDR2 FYEKMQ (reference sequence). The CDR3 is 14 amino acids. The CDR3 reads CASSSRDRGYEQYF. Written as DNA, the CDR3 is TGTGCCAGCAGCTCCCGGGACAGGGGCTACGAGCAGTACTTC.

The chain is built from TRBV6-1 and TRBJ2-3; TRBD1 agrees at 12 bases. In germline, CDR1 is MNHNS, CDR2 SASEGT. V was clipped by 6 bases and J by 3 bases; unmatched bases: 1. CDR3 length: 14 amino acids. The CDR3 coding sequence is TGTGCCAGCAGGGGACAGGGGGCAACAGATACGCAGTATTTT. As protein: CASRGQGATDTQYF.

The rearrangement joins TRBV10-1 to TRBJ2-7, with D perhaps matching TRBD2 (6 bases). CDR3 length equals 14 residues. The germline CDR1 and CDR2 sequences are WNHNN and SYGVQD (reference sequence). V lost 1 base and J 2 bases, leaving 9 bases between the germline ends. The CDR3 is CASSELAETYEQYF. For the CDR3, the DNA is TGCGCCAGCAGTGAGTTAGCGGAAACCTACGAGCAGTACTTC.

CDR3 bases: TGTGCCAGCAGTTTTTACGGTTCGGGCGAGCAGTACTTC. It is translated as CASSFYGSGEQYF. The rearrangement links TRBV27 to TRBJ2-7; D not resolved. The length of the CDR3 is 13 residues. Germline V gives CDR1 MNHEY, CDR2 SMNVEV (reference sequence). Trimming removed 3 bases at V and 6 bases at J, with 12 bases between.